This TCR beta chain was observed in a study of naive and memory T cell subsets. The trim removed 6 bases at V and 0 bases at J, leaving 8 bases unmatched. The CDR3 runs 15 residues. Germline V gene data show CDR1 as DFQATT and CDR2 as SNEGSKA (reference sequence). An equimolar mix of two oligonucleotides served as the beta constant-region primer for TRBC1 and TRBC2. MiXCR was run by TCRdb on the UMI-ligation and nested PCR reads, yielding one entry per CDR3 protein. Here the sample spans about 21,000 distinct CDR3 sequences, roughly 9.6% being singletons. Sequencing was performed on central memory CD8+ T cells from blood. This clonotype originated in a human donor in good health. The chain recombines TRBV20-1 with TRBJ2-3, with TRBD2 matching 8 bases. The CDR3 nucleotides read TGCAGTGCCCTCACTAGCGGAAGTAGCACAGATACGCAGTATTTT. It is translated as CSALTSGSSTDTQYF.